The present TCR beta chain was sequenced within a study of identical twins. Overall study results and limits: Weaker excess twin sharing was seen among beta out-of-frame sequences.

To note about this clonotype: Antigen unknown.

After template switching added a universal primer site, the resulting cDNA carried unique molecular identifiers. A single record per CDR3 protein comes from TCRdb applying MiXCR to the 5' RACE reads. The sample includes over 200,000 distinct CDR3 sequences, around a tenth of them seen just once. Germline V gene data show CDR1 as LNHNV and CDR2 as YYDKDF (reference sequence). The CDR3 has 11 residues. V gave up 5 bases and J gave up 7 bases, with 5 bases separating them. This receptor was identified in a woman younger than 30 in good health. The chain couples TRBV15 to TRBJ2-2; D ambiguous. Sequenced: memory (CD45RO+) T cells sorted from blood. The DNA of the CDR3 is TGTGCCACCAGCTCAAGCGGGGAGCTGTTTTTT. Translating gives CATSSSGELFF.